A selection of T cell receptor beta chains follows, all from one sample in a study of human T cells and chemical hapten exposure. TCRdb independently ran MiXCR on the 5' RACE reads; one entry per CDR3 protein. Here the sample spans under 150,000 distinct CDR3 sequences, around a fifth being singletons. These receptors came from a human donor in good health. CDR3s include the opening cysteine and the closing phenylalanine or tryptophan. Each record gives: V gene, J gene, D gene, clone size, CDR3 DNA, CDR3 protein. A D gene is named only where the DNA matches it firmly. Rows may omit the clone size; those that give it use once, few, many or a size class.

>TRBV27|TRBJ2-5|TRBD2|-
TGTGCCAGCAGTTTACGCCCGTTGAGGGCCGGACTAGCGGGAGAGGAGACCCAGTACTTC
CASSLRPLRAGLAGEETQYF
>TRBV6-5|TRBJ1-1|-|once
TGTGCCAGCAGTCAACAGGGTCGCACTGAAGCTTTCTTT
CASSQQGRTEAFF
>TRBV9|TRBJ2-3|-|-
TGTGCCAGCAGCGTAGCTGAGGGCACAGATACGCAGTATTTT
CASSVAEGTDTQYF
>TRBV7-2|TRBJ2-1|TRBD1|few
TGTGCCAGCAGCTTAGACAGGGGATTGAATGAGCAGTTCTTC
CASSLDRGLNEQFF
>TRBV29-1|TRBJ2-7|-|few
TGCAGCGTGGGACCTCAGGGATCCTACGAGCAGTACTTC
CSVGPQGSYEQYF
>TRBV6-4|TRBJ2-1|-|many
TGTGCCAGCAGTCAACGACTGTCGAGCAGTGAGCAGTTCTTC
CASSQRLSSSEQFF
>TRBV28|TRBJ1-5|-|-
TGTGCCAGCAGGAGAAACCATCAGCCCCAGCATTTT
CASRRNHQPQHF
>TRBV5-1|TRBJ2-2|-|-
TGCGCCAGCAGCTTGGCGGGGATTGGCACCGGGGAGCTGTTTTTT
CASSLAGIGTGELFF
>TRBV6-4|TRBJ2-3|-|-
TGTGCCAGCAGTGACTTCGCGGGCCTTGGTACGCAGTATTTT
CASSDFAGLGTQYF
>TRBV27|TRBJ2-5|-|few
TGTGCCAGCAGTTTATCAGTAAGGTTATGGGAGACCCAGTACTTC
CASSLSVRLWETQYF
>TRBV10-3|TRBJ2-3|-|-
TGTGCCATCAGTGAGTCGACTACTGGAGGAACAGATACGCAGTATTTT
CAISESTTGGTDTQYF
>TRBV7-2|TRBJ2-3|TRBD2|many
TGTGCCAGCAGCTTAGCCCCCGGACTAGCAAGAGATACGCAGTATTTT
CASSLAPGLARDTQYF
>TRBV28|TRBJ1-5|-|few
TGTGCCAGCAGTTTTTTGTCGGAGGGTCCTCGGGCCCAGCATTTT
CASSFLSEGPRAQHF
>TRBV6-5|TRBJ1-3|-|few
TGTGCCAGCAGTGATACCCTGAGCTCTGGAAACACCATATATTTT
CASSDTLSSGNTIYF
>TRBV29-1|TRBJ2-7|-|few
TGCAGCGCGAGGGGAAACCCCTACGAGCAGTACTTC
CSARGNPYEQYF
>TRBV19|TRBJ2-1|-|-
TGTGCCAGTAGACAGCAGGCCTACAATGAGCAGTTCTTC
CASRQQAYNEQFF
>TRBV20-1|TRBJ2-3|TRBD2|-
TGCAGTGCTAGAGGGTCGCCGTTCTGGGCGGGAGGGCCGGGGTCAGATACGCAGTATTTT
CSARGSPFWAGGPGSDTQYF
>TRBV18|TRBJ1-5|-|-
TGTGCCAGCTCACCACGACGGACGGGGGATAGCAATCAGCCCCAGCATTTT
CASSPRRTGDSNQPQHF
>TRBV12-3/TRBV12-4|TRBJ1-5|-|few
TGTGCCAGCAGTTTAATAGGAGCCAATCAGCCCCAGCATTTT
CASSLIGANQPQHF
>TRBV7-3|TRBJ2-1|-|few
TGTGCCAGCAGCTTAACGGGGACGAGCAATGAGCAGTTCTTC
CASSLTGTSNEQFF
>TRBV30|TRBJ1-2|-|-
TGTGCCTGGAGTCTAGGACAGAACTATGGCTACACCTTC
CAWSLGQNYGYTF
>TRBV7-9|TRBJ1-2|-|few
TGTGCCAGCAAGCCCGTTAACTCCGCCTACACCTTC
CASKPVNSAYTF
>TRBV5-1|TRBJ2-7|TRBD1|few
TGCGCCAGCAGCTTTGGGACAGGGTCCTACGAGCAGTACTTC
CASSFGTGSYEQYF
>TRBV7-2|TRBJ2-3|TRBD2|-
TGTGCCAGCATGCAGGGACTAGCGGCCACAGATACGCAGTATTTT
CASMQGLAATDTQYF
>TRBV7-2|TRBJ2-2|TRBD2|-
TGTGCCAGCAGCTTAGCTCTGCGGGCTAGCGGGAGGAGTAACACCGGGGAGCTGTTTTTT
CASSLALRASGRSNTGELFF
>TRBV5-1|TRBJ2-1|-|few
TGCGCCAGCAGCCGCCGACAAGACGGGGGTATCTACAATGAGCAGTTCTTC
CASSRRQDGGIYNEQFF